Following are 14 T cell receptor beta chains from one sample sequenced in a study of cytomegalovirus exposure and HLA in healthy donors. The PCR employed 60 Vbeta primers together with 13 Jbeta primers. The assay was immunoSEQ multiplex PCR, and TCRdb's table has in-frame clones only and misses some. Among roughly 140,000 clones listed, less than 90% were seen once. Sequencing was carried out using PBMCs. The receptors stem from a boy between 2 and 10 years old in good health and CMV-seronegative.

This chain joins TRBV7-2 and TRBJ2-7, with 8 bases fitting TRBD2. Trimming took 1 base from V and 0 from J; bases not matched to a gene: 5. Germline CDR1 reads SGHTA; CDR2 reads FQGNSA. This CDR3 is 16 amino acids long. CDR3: CASSLGLAGSSYEQYF. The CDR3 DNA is TGTGCCAGCAGCTTAGGGCTAGCGGGCAGCTCCTACGAGCAGTACTTC.

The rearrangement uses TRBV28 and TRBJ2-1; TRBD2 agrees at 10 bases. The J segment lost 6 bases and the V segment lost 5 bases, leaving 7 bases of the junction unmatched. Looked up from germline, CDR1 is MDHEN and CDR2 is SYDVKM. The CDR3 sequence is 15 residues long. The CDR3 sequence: CASSTWTSGFNEQFF. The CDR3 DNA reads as TGTGCCAGCAGTACCTGGACTAGCGGTTTCAATGAGCAGTTCTTC. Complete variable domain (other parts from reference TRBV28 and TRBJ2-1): DVKVTQSSRYLVKRTGEKVFLECVQDMDHENMFWYRQDPGLGLRLIYFSYDVKMKEKGDIPEGYSVSREKKERFSLILESASTNQTSMYLCASSTWTSGFNEQFFGPGTRLTVL.

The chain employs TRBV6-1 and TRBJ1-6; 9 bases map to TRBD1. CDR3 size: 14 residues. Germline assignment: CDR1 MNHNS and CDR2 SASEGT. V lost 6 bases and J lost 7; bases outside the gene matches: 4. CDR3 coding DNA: TGTGCCAGCAGCAACAGGGGGCGAAATTCACCCCTCCACTTT. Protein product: CASSNRGRNSPLHF.

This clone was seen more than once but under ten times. The CDR3 protein is CASSLEGQRRSGNTIYF. In DNA form, the CDR3 reads TGCGCCAGCAGCTTGGAGGGACAGCGGCGCTCTGGAAACACCATATATTTT. V usage is TRBV5-1 and J usage is TRBJ1-3; 7 bases agree with TRBD1. The CDR3 runs 17 residues. V lost 0 bases, J lost 0 bases, and 6 bases stayed unmatched. Germline CDR1 SGHRS, CDR2 YFSETQ.

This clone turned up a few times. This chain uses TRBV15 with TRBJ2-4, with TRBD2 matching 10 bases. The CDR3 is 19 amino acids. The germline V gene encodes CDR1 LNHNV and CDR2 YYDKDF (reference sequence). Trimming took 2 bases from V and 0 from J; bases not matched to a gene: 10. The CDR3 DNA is TGTGCCACCAGCAGATCTAGCGGGAGATGGAACTTAGCCAAAAACATTCAGTACTTC. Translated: CATSRSSGRWNLAKNIQYF.

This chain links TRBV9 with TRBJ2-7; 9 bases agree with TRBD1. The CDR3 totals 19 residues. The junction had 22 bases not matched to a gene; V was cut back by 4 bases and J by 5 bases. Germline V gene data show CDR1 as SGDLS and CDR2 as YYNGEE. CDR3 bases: TGTGCCAGCAGCATTAGTGAGGGGACAGGGTTACCATTTTCCGACGAGCAGTACTTC. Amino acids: CASSISEGTGLPFSDEQYF.

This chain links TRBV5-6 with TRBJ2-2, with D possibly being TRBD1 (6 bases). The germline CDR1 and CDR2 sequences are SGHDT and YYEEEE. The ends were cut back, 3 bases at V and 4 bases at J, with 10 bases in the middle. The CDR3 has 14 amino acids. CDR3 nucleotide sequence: TGTGCCAGCAGCTCCCCCAGGGGCACCGGGGAGCTGTTTTTT. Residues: CASSSPRGTGELFF.

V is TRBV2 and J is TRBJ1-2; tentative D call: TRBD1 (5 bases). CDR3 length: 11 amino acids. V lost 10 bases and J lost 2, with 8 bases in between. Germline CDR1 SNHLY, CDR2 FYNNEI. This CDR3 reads CATQGNYGYTF. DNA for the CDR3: TGTGCCACCCAGGGAAACTATGGCTACACCTTC.

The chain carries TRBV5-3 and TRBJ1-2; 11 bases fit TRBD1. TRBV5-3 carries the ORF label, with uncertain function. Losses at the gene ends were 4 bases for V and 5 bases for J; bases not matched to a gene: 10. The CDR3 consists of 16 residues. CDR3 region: CARSAWTGGVKYGYTF. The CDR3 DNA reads TGTGCCAGAAGCGCGTGGACAGGGGGCGTAAAGTATGGCTACACCTTC.

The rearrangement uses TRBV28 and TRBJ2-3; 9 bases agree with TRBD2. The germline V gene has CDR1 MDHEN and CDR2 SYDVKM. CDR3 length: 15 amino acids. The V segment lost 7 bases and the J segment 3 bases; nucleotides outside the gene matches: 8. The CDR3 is CASKVAGEITDTQYF. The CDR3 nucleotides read TGTGCCAGCAAGGTAGCGGGAGAAATAACAGATACGCAGTATTTT.

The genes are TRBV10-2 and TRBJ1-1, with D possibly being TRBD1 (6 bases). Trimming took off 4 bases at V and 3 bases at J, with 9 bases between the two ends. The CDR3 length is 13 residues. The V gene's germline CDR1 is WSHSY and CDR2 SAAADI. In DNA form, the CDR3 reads TGCGCCAGCAGTGGACAGGCGGACACTGAAGCTTTCTTT. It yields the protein CASSGQADTEAFF.

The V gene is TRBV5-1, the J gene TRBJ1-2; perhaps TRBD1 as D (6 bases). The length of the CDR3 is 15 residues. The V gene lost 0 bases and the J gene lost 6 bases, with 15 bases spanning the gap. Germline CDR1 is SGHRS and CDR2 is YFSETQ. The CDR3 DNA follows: TGCGCCAGCAGCTTGGGGACAGTAAGTTGGGATGGCTACACCTTC. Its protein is CASSLGTVSWDGYTF.

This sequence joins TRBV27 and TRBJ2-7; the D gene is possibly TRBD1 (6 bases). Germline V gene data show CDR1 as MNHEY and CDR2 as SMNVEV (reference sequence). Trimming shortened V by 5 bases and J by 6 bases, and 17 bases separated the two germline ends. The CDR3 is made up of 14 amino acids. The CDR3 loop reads CASSQRRDKSEQYF. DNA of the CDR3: TGTGCCAGCAGTCAACGAAGGGACAAAAGCGAGCAGTACTTC.

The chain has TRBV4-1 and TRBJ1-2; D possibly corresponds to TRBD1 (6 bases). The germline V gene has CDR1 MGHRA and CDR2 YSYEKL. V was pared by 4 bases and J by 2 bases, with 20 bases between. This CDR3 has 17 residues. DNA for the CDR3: TGCGCCAGCAGCCCCCGGGGAGTCCGGGACAAAAACTATGGCTACACCTTC. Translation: CASSPRGVRDKNYGYTF.